This T cell receptor beta chain was captured by sequencing in a study of blood T cells in healthy people across ages. Germline trimming cut 2 bases from V and 4 bases from J; bases unmatched to any gene: 12. CDR3 length equals 18 residues. In germline, CDR1 is KGHSH, CDR2 LQKENI. A second PCR of 7 to 11 cycles used a sample-barcoded 5' primer and a J-beta primer mix. TCRdb reprocessed the 5' RACE reads with MiXCR, giving one entry per CDR3 protein. Of roughly 730,000 distinct CDR3 sequences listed, more than 50% were seen once; the top ten hold more than 25%. The material sequenced was blood. This sequence originates from a middle-aged man in good health. This chain joins TRBV18 and TRBJ1-2; 11 bases align to TRBD1. The CDR3 sequence is CASSPGGPRTGGVYGYTF. The CDR3, as DNA: TGTGCCAGCTCACCAGGGGGGCCCCGGACAGGGGGCGTCTATGGCTACACCTTC.